This T cell receptor (beta chain) was identified in a study of early T cells in non-severe SARS-CoV-2 infection. Study in general: It was bulk RNA from unsorted whole blood that was sequenced, and the chains were unpaired. Findings of the study overall: VDJdb matching, biased toward anti-spike CD8 responses, missed private and CD4 specificities.

Separate cDNA molecules each had unique molecular identifiers attached to them. TCRdb used MiXCR to reprocess the 5' RACE reads, holding one entry per CDR3 protein. Of about 30,000 distinct CDR3 sequences in the sample, roughly 4.9% are singletons; the top ten hold roughly 3.6%. For this clonotype: Its antigen is undetermined.

Between the trimmed V and J ends, which lost 7 bases and 5 bases, there was a span of 21 bases. The CDR3 has 15 amino acids. CDR1 and CDR2 from the germline V gene are MDHEN and SYDVKM. The origin of this receptor is an adult who was a healthcare worker with PCR-confirmed SARS-CoV-2 infection or an uninfected control (not recorded which). The sequenced sample consisted of whole blood. The chain couples TRBV28 to TRBJ2-7, with a possible D match to TRBD2 (6 bases). CDR3 sequence (DNA): TGTGCCAGCAATGGGGGGTTTAGGGAGTCTAACGAGCAGTACTTC. It translates to CASNGGFRESNEQYF.